What follows is one TCR beta chain and its context. There are 14 residues in the CDR3. Trimming took 3 bases from V and 5 from J, leaving 13 bases between them. The germline V gene encodes CDR1 ENHRY and CDR2 SYGVKD. This table comes from immunoSEQ multiplex PCR, and its TCRdb copy is limited to in-frame clones, with some not included. The data show about 2.1 million clones, with approximately 94% seen just once and approximately 1.7% held by the top ten. Naive CD8 cells lacked CD45RO and underwent positive selection for CCR7, leaving out terminally differentiated effector memory CD45RA+ cells. This record comes from a study of shared clonotypes between healthy human individuals.

Sequenced: naive CD8+ T cells from PBMCs. The TCR comes from a man between 18 and 29 years old in good health. Some clones in this sample may be carry-over from other donors' samples. This chain uses TRBV10-3 with TRBJ2-5; the D gene is possibly TRBD1 (5 bases). The CDR3 spells CAISDVQGVETQYF. The CDR3 DNA is TGTGCCATCAGTGATGTCCAGGGCGTGGAGACCCAGTACTTC.